A selection of T cell receptor beta chains follows, all from one sample in a study of T cell responses to AZD1222 COVID-19 vaccine. Profiling relied on immunoSEQ multiplex PCR, and the TCRdb table lists in-frame clones only, not all of them. The table shows roughly 200,000 clones, with around 92% occurring only once. The input for sequencing was peripheral blood, taken on day 0 of AZD1222 vaccination. These TCRs come from an adult in good health. Each CDR3 is given with its conserved first and last residue. Each record gives: D gene, clone size, V gene, J gene, CDR3 protein, CDR3 DNA. The D gene is left open where the match is weak. Only part of the rows carry a size: once, few, many, or a class if the clone is expanded.

d_gene: -
abundance: -
v_gene: TRBV6-5
j_gene: TRBJ1-6
CDR3aa: CASRGGPNSPLHF
CDR3nt: TGTGCCTCCCGAGGGGGGCCTAATTCACCCCTCCACTTT

d_gene: -
abundance: -
v_gene: TRBV10-3
j_gene: TRBJ1-2
CDR3aa: CAISGGVVYGYTF
CDR3nt: TGTGCCATCAGTGGAGGGGTCGTCTATGGCTACACCTTC

d_gene: TRBD2
abundance: -
v_gene: TRBV10-3
j_gene: TRBJ2-2
CDR3aa: CAISEGGSGGAGTGELFF
CDR3nt: TGTGCCATCAGTGAAGGCGGCAGCGGGGGGGCAGGAACCGGGGAGCTGTTTTTT

d_gene: -
abundance: -
v_gene: TRBV7-8
j_gene: TRBJ2-3
CDR3aa: CASSLAGGQLYTDTQYF
CDR3nt: TGTGCCAGCAGCTTAGCGGGGGGCCAATTATACACAGATACGCAGTATTTT

d_gene: -
abundance: -
v_gene: TRBV5-4
j_gene: TRBJ2-1
CDR3aa: CASSLESARSYNEQFF
CDR3nt: TGTGCCAGCAGCTTGGAGTCGGCTAGGTCCTACAATGAGCAGTTCTTC

d_gene: -
abundance: -
v_gene: TRBV4-2
j_gene: TRBJ1-2
CDR3aa: CASSQGGPIANYGYTF
CDR3nt: TGTGCCAGCAGCCAAGGCGGGCCTATTGCTAACTATGGCTACACCTTC

d_gene: -
abundance: -
v_gene: TRBV5-1
j_gene: TRBJ1-2
CDR3aa: CASSLEGGSYGYTF
CDR3nt: TGCGCCAGCAGCTTAGAGGGGGGAAGCTATGGCTACACCTTC

d_gene: -
abundance: -
v_gene: TRBV28
j_gene: TRBJ2-1
CDR3aa: CASSRDRYNEQFF
CDR3nt: TGTGCCAGCAGTCGGGACCGTTACAATGAGCAGTTCTTC

d_gene: -
abundance: -
v_gene: TRBV9
j_gene: TRBJ1-1
CDR3aa: CASRAGLNTEAFF
CDR3nt: TGTGCCAGCAGGGCAGGGTTGAACACTGAAGCTTTCTTT

d_gene: TRBD1
abundance: -
v_gene: TRBV2
j_gene: TRBJ2-7
CDR3aa: CASRSSQGSEQYF
CDR3nt: TGTGCCAGCAGATCGTCACAGGGGTCCGAGCAGTACTTC

d_gene: -
abundance: -
v_gene: TRBV18
j_gene: TRBJ1-2
CDR3aa: CASSPGVEHGYTF
CDR3nt: TGTGCCAGCTCACCCGGGGTGGAACATGGCTACACCTTC

d_gene: TRBD1
abundance: -
v_gene: TRBV2
j_gene: TRBJ1-4
CDR3aa: CASTRTGTNEKLFF
CDR3nt: TGTGCCAGCACCCGGACAGGGACTAATGAAAAACTGTTTTTT

d_gene: -
abundance: -
v_gene: TRBV24-1
j_gene: TRBJ1-1
CDR3aa: CATRGENTEAFF
CDR3nt: TGTGCCACCCGTGGAGAGAACACTGAAGCTTTCTTT

d_gene: -
abundance: once
v_gene: TRBV19
j_gene: TRBJ1-3
CDR3aa: CASSEAGATIYF
CDR3nt: TGTGCCAGTAGCGAAGCGGGTGCCACCATATATTTT

d_gene: TRBD1
abundance: -
v_gene: TRBV6-5
j_gene: TRBJ1-2
CDR3aa: CASSYLSDRGGYTF
CDR3nt: TGTGCCAGCAGTTACCTCTCAGACAGGGGTGGCTACACCTTC

d_gene: -
abundance: -
v_gene: TRBV30
j_gene: TRBJ2-2
CDR3aa: CASGAPNTGELFF
CDR3nt: TGTGCCTCGGGGGCTCCGAACACCGGGGAGCTGTTTTTT

d_gene: -
abundance: -
v_gene: TRBV27
j_gene: TRBJ1-5
CDR3aa: CASRDGASNQPQHF
CDR3nt: TGTGCCAGCAGGGACGGGGCTAGCAATCAGCCCCAGCATTTT

d_gene: -
abundance: once
v_gene: TRBV7-9
j_gene: TRBJ2-1
CDR3aa: CASSLVGGSSYNEQFF
CDR3nt: TGTGCCAGCAGCTTAGTAGGGGGGAGCTCCTACAATGAGCAGTTCTTC

d_gene: TRBD1
abundance: -
v_gene: TRBV9
j_gene: TRBJ2-2
CDR3aa: CASSVKTGTGRMTGELFF
CDR3nt: TGTGCCAGCAGCGTAAAAACCGGGACAGGACGAATGACCGGGGAGCTGTTTTTT

d_gene: TRBD1
abundance: -
v_gene: TRBV30
j_gene: TRBJ1-4
CDR3aa: CAWMVQGGEKLFF
CDR3nt: TGTGCCTGGATGGTTCAGGGGGGAGAAAAACTGTTTTTT

d_gene: -
abundance: once
v_gene: TRBV9
j_gene: TRBJ2-1
CDR3aa: CASSSTASGGYNEQFF
CDR3nt: TGTGCCAGCAGCTCAACCGCTTCGGGTGGCTACAATGAGCAGTTCTTC

d_gene: TRBD1
abundance: -
v_gene: TRBV7-9
j_gene: TRBJ1-2
CDR3aa: CASSFGTGRGRDGYTF
CDR3nt: TGTGCCAGCAGCTTTGGGACAGGGCGGGGGCGGGATGGCTACACCTTC

d_gene: TRBD1
abundance: -
v_gene: TRBV28
j_gene: TRBJ1-1
CDR3aa: CASSSGQGTLNTEAFF
CDR3nt: TGTGCCAGCAGTTCAGGACAGGGGACCCTGAACACTGAAGCTTTCTTT

d_gene: -
abundance: -
v_gene: TRBV4-2
j_gene: TRBJ1-2
CDR3aa: CASSQDPAVSGYTF
CDR3nt: TGTGCCAGCAGCCAGGACCCGGCGGTTAGTGGCTACACCTTC

d_gene: -
abundance: -
v_gene: TRBV18
j_gene: TRBJ1-2
CDR3aa: CASSPSKNTYGYTF
CDR3nt: TGTGCCAGCTCACCTAGCAAGAATACCTATGGCTACACCTTC

d_gene: -
abundance: -
v_gene: TRBV10-3
j_gene: TRBJ1-5
CDR3aa: CAISRRESIQPQHF
CDR3nt: TGTGCCATCAGTCGGAGGGAGTCGATTCAGCCCCAGCATTTT